The rows below give T cell receptor beta chains drawn from one sample of a study of T cell changes during pregnancy in multiple sclerosis. Sequencing was performed with immunoSEQ multiplex PCR; in TCRdb, only in-frame clones are kept and a portion is missing. The sample includes about 100,000 clones, about 90% of them seen just once. The sequenced sample was peripheral blood, obtained after pregnancy. These receptors were obtained from a female donor with multiple sclerosis, enrolled in a pregnancy study. The CDR3 runs from the conserved cysteine through the conserved F or W. A D gene is named only where the DNA matches it firmly. Clone size is shown for a subset of rows, as once, few, many or a class of expanded clone.

j_call	clone_size	v_call	d_call	cdr3_aa	cdr3_nt
TRBJ2-7	-	TRBV6-6	-	CASSSYDYPIYEQYF	TGTGCCAGCAGTTCCTACGACTACCCGATCTACGAGCAGTACTTC
TRBJ2-7	once	TRBV5-6	-	CASSQDRTYEQYF	TGTGCCAGCAGCCAAGACAGAACCTACGAGCAGTACTTC
TRBJ2-3	-	TRBV6-6	TRBD1	CASSPLTGDETDTQYF	TGTGCCAGCAGTCCACTGACAGGGGACGAAACAGATACGCAGTATTTT
TRBJ2-6	once	TRBV18	-	CASSLTATPNSGANVLTF	TGTGCCAGCTCACTTACAGCTACACCCAACTCTGGGGCCAACGTCCTGACTTTC
TRBJ1-4	-	TRBV21-1	-	CASARDRGNKPTTNEKLFF	TGTGCCAGCGCGAGAGACAGGGGAAACAAACCAACAACTAATGAAAAACTGTTTTTT
TRBJ1-2	-	TRBV5-6	TRBD1	CASSIGTGVGGYTF	TGTGCCAGCAGCATCGGGACAGGGGTTGGTGGCTACACCTTC
TRBJ2-2	-	TRBV5-1	-	CASSFSGVGGELFF	TGCGCCAGCAGCTTTTCAGGGGTTGGCGGGGAGCTGTTTTTT
TRBJ2-2	-	TRBV29-1	TRBD1	CSSTGTGATGELFF	TGCAGCTCAACCGGGACAGGGGCCACCGGGGAGCTGTTTTTT
TRBJ2-7	-	TRBV19	TRBD1	CASSRGQGASYEQYF	TGTGCCAGTAGTAGAGGACAGGGTGCCTCCTACGAGCAGTACTTC
TRBJ2-3	-	TRBV29-1	TRBD2	CSVGLAGVIDTQYF	TGCAGCGTTGGTCTAGCGGGAGTAATAGATACGCAGTATTTT
TRBJ2-7	-	TRBV18	TRBD1	CASSAGTGTYEQYF	TGTGCCAGCTCGGCCGGGACAGGAACCTACGAGCAGTACTTC
TRBJ2-3	-	TRBV5-4	TRBD2	CASSWDYSTQYF	TGTGCCAGCAGTTGGGACTACTCTACGCAGTATTTT
TRBJ2-7	-	TRBV5-5	-	CASSFEEAGTSINEQYF	TGTGCCAGCAGCTTTGAAGAAGCCGGGACATCTATTAACGAGCAGTACTTC
TRBJ1-5	-	TRBV6-6	-	CASSYIAGMGNQPQHF	TGTGCCAGCAGTTACATTGCGGGGATGGGCAATCAGCCCCAGCATTTT
TRBJ2-7	-	TRBV7-9	-	CASSDSLGYEQYF	TGTGCCAGCAGCGACAGTTTGGGCTACGAGCAGTACTTC
TRBJ2-1	-	TRBV7-9	TRBD2	CASSLAGGRRESYNEQFF	TGTGCCAGCAGTCTAGCGGGGGGCAGACGAGAATCCTACAATGAGCAGTTCTTC
TRBJ2-1	few	TRBV5-4	TRBD2	CASSPRTSYNEQFF	TGTGCCAGCAGCCCCAGGACTAGTTACAATGAGCAGTTCTTC
TRBJ2-6	-	TRBV4-1	-	CASSQPGAGANVLTF	TGCGCCAGCAGCCAACCAGGGGCTGGGGCCAACGTCCTGACTTTC
TRBJ1-1	-	TRBV30	-	CAWSVGGSTEAFF	TGTGCCTGGAGTGTCGGGGGGTCCACTGAAGCTTTCTTT
TRBJ1-6	-	TRBV7-9	TRBD1	CASSLGDRGNSPLHF	TGTGCCAGCAGCTTAGGGGACAGGGGAAATTCACCCCTCCACTTT
TRBJ2-5	-	TRBV4-2	TRBD2	CASSSRTSGETQYF	TGTGCCAGCAGCTCCCGGACTAGCGGTGAGACCCAGTACTTC
TRBJ2-1	-	TRBV5-5	TRBD2	CASARGLAWNEQFF	TGTGCCAGCGCCCGGGGACTAGCTTGGAATGAGCAGTTCTTC
TRBJ2-3	-	TRBV5-4	TRBD2	CASSSGGSGVNTDTQYF	TGTGCCAGCAGCTCCGGTGGAAGCGGGGTAAACACAGATACGCAGTATTTT
TRBJ1-5	-	TRBV27	TRBD1	CASSLRTGNQPQHF	TGTGCCAGCAGTTTACGGACAGGGAATCAGCCCCAGCATTTT
TRBJ1-2	-	TRBV30	-	CAWSGGSYTF	TGTGCCTGGAGTGGAGGATCCTACACCTTC
TRBJ1-1	few	TRBV9	-	CASSSTGLDNTEAFF	TGTGCCAGCAGCAGTACAGGGTTGGACAACACTGAAGCTTTCTTT
TRBJ2-7	-	TRBV28	TRBD1	CASSYLIGTGVYEQYF	TGTGCCAGCAGCTATTTGATTGGGACAGGGGTCTACGAGCAGTACTTC
TRBJ1-1	-	TRBV10-3	-	CAISEAGGTEAFF	TGTGCCATCAGTGAGGCGGGAGGTACTGAAGCTTTCTTT
TRBJ1-6	-	TRBV14	TRBD1	CASSQDFGTVYNSPLHF	TGTGCCAGCAGCCAAGATTTTGGGACAGTCTATAATTCACCCCTCCACTTT
TRBJ2-5	-	TRBV7-3	-	CASSSDGETQYF	TGTGCCAGCAGCTCCGACGGGGAGACCCAGTACTTC
TRBJ2-7	-	TRBV4-3	TRBD1	CASSQEARGIYEQYF	TGCGCCAGCAGCCAAGAGGCCAGGGGGATCTACGAGCAGTACTTC
TRBJ2-5	-	TRBV6-5	TRBD1	CASSRGQETQYF	TGTGCCAGCAGTAGGGGACAGGAGACCCAGTACTTC
TRBJ1-5	-	TRBV2	TRBD1	CASREPDRVGQPQHF	TGTGCCAGCAGAGAGCCGGACAGGGTGGGTCAGCCCCAGCATTTT
TRBJ2-7	-	TRBV30	-	CAWRPRGGAYEQYF	TGTGCCTGGAGGCCTCGCGGTGGAGCCTACGAGCAGTACTTC
TRBJ2-1	-	TRBV6-5	-	CASRPAAEGNNEQFF	TGTGCCAGCAGACCAGCGGCCGAAGGGAACAATGAGCAGTTCTTC
TRBJ2-7	-	TRBV18	TRBD2	CASSPLRGGTSNYEQYF	TGTGCCAGCTCACCGCTTCGGGGGGGGACAAGCAACTACGAGCAGTACTTC
TRBJ2-1	once	TRBV7-9	TRBD2	CASSLLAGVGEQFF	TGTGCCAGCAGCTTACTAGCGGGAGTGGGGGAGCAGTTCTTC
TRBJ1-1	-	TRBV25-1	-	CASSAVMNTEAFF	TGTGCCAGCAGTGCAGTAATGAACACTGAAGCTTTCTTT
TRBJ2-1	-	TRBV19	-	CASSARGQNYNEQFF	TGTGCCAGTAGCGCTAGAGGACAGAACTACAATGAGCAGTTCTTC
TRBJ1-3	-	TRBV10-3	TRBD1	CAIRETGTSGNTIYF	TGTGCCATCAGGGAGACAGGGACCTCTGGAAACACCATATATTTT
TRBJ2-1	-	TRBV4-1	-	CASSQVGGKGNEQFF	TGCGCCAGCAGCCAAGTGGGCGGGAAGGGGAATGAGCAGTTCTTC
TRBJ1-4	medium-sized	TRBV7-9	TRBD1	CASSRQGSEKLFF	TGTGCCAGCAGCCGACAGGGATCGGAAAAACTGTTTTTT
TRBJ2-3	-	TRBV5-4	TRBD2	CASSSRLAGGRDTQYF	TGTGCCAGCAGCTCTCGACTAGCGGGAGGAAGAGATACGCAGTATTTT